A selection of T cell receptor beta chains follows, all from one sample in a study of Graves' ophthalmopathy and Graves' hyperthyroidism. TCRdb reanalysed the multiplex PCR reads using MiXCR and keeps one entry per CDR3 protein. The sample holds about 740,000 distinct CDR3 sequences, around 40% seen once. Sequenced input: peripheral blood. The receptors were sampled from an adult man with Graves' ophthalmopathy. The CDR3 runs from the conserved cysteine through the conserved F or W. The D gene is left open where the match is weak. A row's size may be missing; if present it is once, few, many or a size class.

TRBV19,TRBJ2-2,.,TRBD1,TGTGCCAGTAGTGTCACAGGGGGCTCGGCCGGGGAGCTGTTTTTT,CASSVTGGSAGELFF
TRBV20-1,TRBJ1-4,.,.,TGCAGTGCTAGGGATCCAACTAATGAAAAACTGTTTTTT,CSARDPTNEKLFF
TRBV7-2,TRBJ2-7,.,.,TGTGCCAGCAGCTTACGGGAGAGATACGAGCAGTGCTTC,CASSLRERYEQCF
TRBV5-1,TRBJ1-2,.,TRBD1,TGCGCCAGCAGCAGGGGACAGGGGGCTCGGTATGGCTACACCTTC,CASSRGQGARYGYTF
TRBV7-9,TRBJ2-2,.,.,TGTGTCAGCAGCACCCCTTACAGGGTCACCGGGGAGCTGTTTTTT,CVSSTPYRVTGELFF
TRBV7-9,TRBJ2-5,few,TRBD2,TGTGCCAGCAGCCAAGGGACTAGCGGGAGTGGGCAAGAGACCCAGTACTTC,CASSQGTSGSGQETQYF
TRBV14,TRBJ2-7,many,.,TGTGCCAGCAGCCAAGGCTACGAGCAGTACTTC,CASSQGYEQYF
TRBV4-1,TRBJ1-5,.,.,TGCGCCAGCAGCCAAGGCCCGGGGTATAGCAATCAGCCCCAGCATTTT,CASSQGPGYSNQPQHF
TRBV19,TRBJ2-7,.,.,TGTGCCAGTAGGTCAGAGGACTCCTACGAGCAGTACTTC,CASRSEDSYEQYF
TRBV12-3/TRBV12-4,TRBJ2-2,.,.,TGTGCCAGCAGTCTCCCCAGGCTAGCGAGGACCGGGGAGCTGTTTTTT,CASSLPRLARTGELFF
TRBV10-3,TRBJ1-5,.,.,TGTGCCAGCAGTTACTCGATTCAGTCGGGGTCAAATCAGCCCCAGCATTTT,CASSYSIQSGSNQPQHF
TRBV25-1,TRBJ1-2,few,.,TGTGCCAGCAGTGAAACGACATTGGCTAACTATGGCTACACCTTC,CASSETTLANYGYTF
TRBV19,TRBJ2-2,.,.,TGTGCCAGTAGATCATGGCAGGTCGGCGTTACCGGGGAGCTGTTTTTT,CASRSWQVGVTGELFF